This TCR beta chain was captured in a study of T cell repertoires in cytomegalovirus infection (dated by TCRdb to between 2018 and 2021). For the wider study: Peptide stimulations targeted recently identified HLA-C-restricted CMV epitopes, whose presentation resists viral immunomodulation, together with well-studied HLA-B-restricted epitopes. The HLA type of each donor mattered for the analysis, because public TCR beta signatures pointed to carriage of CMV infection along with the matching HLA type. Overall study results and their limits: In the ex vivo response, HLA-C-restricted CMV-specific TCR beta clonotypes were dominant, and in two of eight donors the single most frequent clonotype came from this HLA-C-restricted group. In both this cohort and an independent roughly 350-donor cohort, the cumulative frequency of public TCR beta family members distinguished carriers of CMV infection plus the relevant HLA type.

From cysteine to phenylalanine, the CDR3 is 16 amino acids long. The kept DNA is CDR3 alone, 48 bases in frame from the first base. Germline trimming: 2 bases from V, 5 bases from J; junction bases outside gene matches: 3. Based on the germline V gene (reference sequence), the CDR1 and CDR2 sequences are SEHNR and FQNEAQ. This clonotype turned up a few times. Its antigen target is currently unknown. No much larger clone exists at a distance of one base, and base qualities are not known. The treatment or condition tag for this specimen amounts to: in vitro stimulation with specific CMV peptide epitopes to enrich CMV-specific T cells. Sequencer: Illumina HiSeq 1500. In-frame beta chains were kept once TCRdb had trimmed the public reads at Q25 with fastp and called clones with MiXCR. CDR3 protein sequences are deduplicated, and each keeps its most common genes and DNA. Present in this sample are roughly 800,000 distinct CDR3 sequences, roughly 28% of which were seen just once. Of the sample, roughly 14% falls within the top ten clones.

The rearranged segments are TRBV7-9 and TRBJ2-1, with 13 bases in between that match TRBD2. Sequencing used cultured CD8+ T cells from PBMCs, obtained from culture after CMV antigen stimulation. This sequence originates from a human donor in good health (CMV status not recorded). Some clones in this sample may be carry-over from other donors' samples. CDR3 sequence: CASSLPTSGGDNEQFF. In nucleotides, the sequence is TGTGCCAGCAGCTTACCCACTAGCGGGGGGGACAATGAGCAGTTCTTC.